The 7 T cell receptor beta chains presented below share a single source sample, sequenced in a study of blood T cell repertoires in COVID-19. Measured with immunoSEQ multiplex PCR; TCRdb has only the in-frame clones, and not every one. The table includes around 340,000 clones, 70% to 90% detected once. Sequencing was performed on peripheral blood. All receptors derive from an older woman with COVID-19, enrolled during active disease.

The chain links TRBV11-3 to TRBJ2-7; 8 positions match TRBD1. J gave up 5 bases and V 2 bases, and 5 bases lay outside the gene matches. The CDR3 loop spans 14 amino acids. Germline-derived CDR1 and CDR2 are SGHNT and YENEEA. CDR3 loop: CASSLSQGVNEQYF. CDR3 nucleotides: TGTGCCAGCAGCTTATCACAGGGGGTCAACGAGCAGTACTTC.

The genes are TRBV9 and TRBJ2-5; perhaps TRBD2 as D (5 bases). V was shortened by 2 bases and J by 5 bases, with 16 bases between the two germline ends. From germline, CDR1 is SGDLS and CDR2 YYNGEE. The CDR3 is 15 amino acids. The CDR3 DNA reads as TGTGCCAGCAGCGTTGGTACTAGGCTAGTGGAGACCCAGTACTTC. As protein: CASSVGTRLVETQYF.

This chain uses TRBV29-1 with TRBJ1-2; the match to TRBD1 covers 10 bases. Trimming removed 8 bases from V and 4 bases from J; junction bases left unmatched: 4. The CDR3 loop spans 12 amino acids. CDR1 SQVTM and CDR2 ANQGSEA come from the germline V gene. The CDR3 nucleotides read TGCAGCTCACGACAGGGGGCCTATGGCTACACCTTC. Its translation is CSSRQGAYGYTF.

This chain uses TRBV29-1 with TRBJ2-7; D gene unclear. Trimming took off 5 bases at V and 1 base at J, with 12 bases between the two ends. This CDR3 is built from 13 residues. Germline V gene lookup returns CDR1 SQVTM and CDR2 ANQGSEA. The CDR3 reads CSVFEVKSYEQYF. The CDR3 nucleotides read TGCAGCGTTTTTGAGGTAAAGTCCTACGAGCAGTACTTC.

V usage is TRBV11-1 and J usage is TRBJ1-1; a possible D gene is TRBD1 (5 bases). Germline CDR1 and CDR2: SGHAT and FQDESV (reference sequence). The CDR3 runs 14 residues. V was shortened by 3 bases and J by 8 bases, with 16 bases between the two germline ends. CDR3 DNA sequence: TGTGCCAGCAGCTTCGAGGAGGGGCGCCGGGAAGCTTTCTTT. Amino acids: CASSFEEGRREAFF.

This clone was counted a few times. The J gene is TRBJ2-1, the V gene TRBV18; D not resolved. CDR1 and CDR2 from the germline V gene are KGHSH and LQKENI. Deletions cut 8 bases from V and 0 bases from J, with 8 bases between. This CDR3 comprises 13 residues. The CDR3 sequence: CASELNSYNEQFF. As DNA, the CDR3 is TGTGCCAGCGAACTCAACTCCTACAATGAGCAGTTCTTC.

The V gene is TRBV30, the J gene TRBJ1-1; no reliable D call. The germline CDR1 and CDR2 sequences are GTSNPN and SVGIG (reference sequence). This CDR3 region has 11 residues. Trimming removed 2 bases at V and 4 bases at J, with 5 bases between. CDR3 nucleotide sequence: TGTGCCTGGAGTATCGGCACTGAAGCTTTCTTT. This gives the protein CAWSIGTEAFF.